The 8 T cell receptor beta chains presented below share a single source sample, sequenced in a study of cytomegalovirus exposure and HLA in healthy donors. Researchers ran the PCR with 60 Vbeta and 13 Jbeta primers. TCRdb's table, derived via immunoSEQ multiplex PCR, lists solely in-frame clones and lacks some. The sample has over 85,000 clones; 79% are singletons. Sequencing was carried out using PBMCs. The receptors were sampled from a woman between 40 and 50 years old in good health and CMV-seronegative.

The chain recombines TRBV6-5 with TRBJ2-1, with D hard to call. This CDR3 has 12 amino acids. Germline CDR1 and CDR2: MNHEY and SVGAGI. V shed 5 bases and J shed 6 bases, with 8 bases lying between them. CDR3 residues: CASSRSRNEQFF. In nucleotides, the CDR3 is TGTGCCAGCAGTCGCAGTCGCAATGAGCAGTTCTTC.

The rearrangement joins TRBV28 to TRBJ2-1, with 7 bases identical to TRBD1. Germline CDR1 reads MDHEN; CDR2 reads SYDVKM. The CDR3 is made up of 15 amino acids. Trimming at V came to 3 bases and at J to 5 bases, leaving 7 bases not matched to a gene. CDR3 coding DNA: TGTGCCAGCAGTTTTGAGGGACAGCTCCACAATGAGCAGTTCTTC. This codes for CASSFEGQLHNEQFF.

V is TRBV28 and J is TRBJ1-2; D possibly corresponds to TRBD1 (6 bases). Trimming shortened V by 11 bases and J by 2 bases, and 9 bases separated the two germline ends. The CDR3 has 11 amino acids. The germline V gene encodes CDR1 MDHEN and CDR2 SYDVKM. The CDR3 DNA reads TGTGCCGGACAGTCCAACTATGGCTACACCTTC. It yields the protein CAGQSNYGYTF.

This rearrangement joins TRBV2 to TRBJ1-6, with 9 bases matching TRBD1. Looked up from germline, CDR1 is SNHLY and CDR2 is FYNNEI. The CDR3 sequence is 14 residues long. The ends lost 10 bases at V and 6 bases at J; junction bases unmatched: 7. This CDR3 reads CATRDRVSNSPLHF. CDR3 nucleotide sequence: TGTGCCACCAGGGACAGGGTTTCTAATTCACCCCTCCACTTT.

The chain combines TRBV7-7 with TRBJ2-5; the match to TRBD1 covers 8 bases. Germline CDR1 SSHAT, CDR2 FNYEAQ (reference sequence). Trimming took 1 base from V and 4 from J; bases not matched to a gene: 5. The CDR3 is 15 amino acids. The CDR3 loop reads CASSLVGQVGETQYF. The CDR3 nucleotides read TGTGCCAGCAGCTTAGTGGGACAGGTGGGAGAGACCCAGTACTTC.

As to this clone: The junction does not match germline at one end; this may be a read error. The CDR3 sequence: CAWSERNYGYPF. Written as DNA, the CDR3 is TGTGCCTGGAGTGAAAGAAACTATGGCTACCCCTTC. The chain couples TRBV30 to TRBJ1-2; no reliable D call. Looked up from germline, CDR1 is GTSNPN and CDR2 is SVGIG (reference sequence). The CDR3 is 12 amino acids.

V gene TRBV27 combines with J gene TRBJ2-1, with TRBD2 matching 7 bases. The CDR3 contains 14 residues. Germline CDR1 reads MNHEY; CDR2 reads SMNVEV (reference sequence). V was clipped by 5 bases and J by 7 bases; unmatched bases: 8. The DNA of the CDR3 is TGTGCCAGCAGTCGGGACGGGGGGTGGAATGAGCAGTTCTTC. This encodes CASSRDGGWNEQFF.

This clone was detected a few times. The V gene is TRBV5-1, the J gene TRBJ1-1; D is perhaps TRBD1 (5 bases). V was shortened by 4 bases and J by 8 bases, with 15 bases between the two germline ends. The CDR3 contains 13 residues. Germline V gene sequence: CDR1 SGHRS, CDR2 YFSETQ. CDR3 sequence: CASSGSGQSEAFF. CDR3 in DNA: TGCGCCAGCAGCGGCTCCGGACAATCCGAAGCTTTCTTT.